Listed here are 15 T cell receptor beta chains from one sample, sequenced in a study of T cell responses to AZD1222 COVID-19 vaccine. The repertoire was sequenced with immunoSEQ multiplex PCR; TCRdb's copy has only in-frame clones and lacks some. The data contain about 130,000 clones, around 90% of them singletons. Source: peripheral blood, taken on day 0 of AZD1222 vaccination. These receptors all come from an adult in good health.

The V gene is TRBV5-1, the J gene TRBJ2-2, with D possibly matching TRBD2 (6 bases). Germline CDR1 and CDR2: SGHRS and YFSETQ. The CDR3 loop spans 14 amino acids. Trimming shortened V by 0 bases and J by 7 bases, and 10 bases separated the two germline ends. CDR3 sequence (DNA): TGCGCCAGCAGCTTGGCGGGGGAGCACGGGGAGCTGTTTTTT. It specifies CASSLAGEHGELFF.

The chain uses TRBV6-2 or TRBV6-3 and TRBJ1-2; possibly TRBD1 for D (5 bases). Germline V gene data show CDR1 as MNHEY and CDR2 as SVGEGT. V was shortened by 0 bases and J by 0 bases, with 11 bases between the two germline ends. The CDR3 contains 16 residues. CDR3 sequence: CASSYSDRTTNYGYTF. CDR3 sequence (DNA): TGTGCCAGCAGTTACTCGGATCGGACAACTAACTATGGCTACACCTTC.

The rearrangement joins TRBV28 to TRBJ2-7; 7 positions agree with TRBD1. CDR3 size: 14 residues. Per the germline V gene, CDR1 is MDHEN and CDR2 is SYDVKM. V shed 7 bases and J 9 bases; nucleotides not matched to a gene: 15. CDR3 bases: TGTGCCAGCACCCCCCCCGGACAGGCACTTTGGCAGTACTTC. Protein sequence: CASTPPGQALWQYF.

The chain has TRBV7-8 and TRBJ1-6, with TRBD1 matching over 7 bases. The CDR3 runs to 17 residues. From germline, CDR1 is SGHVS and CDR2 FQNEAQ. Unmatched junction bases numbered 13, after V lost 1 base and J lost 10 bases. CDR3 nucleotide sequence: TGTGCCAGCAGCTTAGTATCTTCGGGAACAGGGGCCTCACCCCTCCACTTT. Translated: CASSLVSSGTGASPLHF.

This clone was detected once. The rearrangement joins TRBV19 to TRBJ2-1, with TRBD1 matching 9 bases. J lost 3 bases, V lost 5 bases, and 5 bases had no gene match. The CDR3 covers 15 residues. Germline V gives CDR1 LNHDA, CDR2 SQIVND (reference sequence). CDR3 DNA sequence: TGTGCCAGTAGTCTACAGGGGGCCCTCTACAATGAGCAGTTCTTC. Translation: CASSLQGALYNEQFF.

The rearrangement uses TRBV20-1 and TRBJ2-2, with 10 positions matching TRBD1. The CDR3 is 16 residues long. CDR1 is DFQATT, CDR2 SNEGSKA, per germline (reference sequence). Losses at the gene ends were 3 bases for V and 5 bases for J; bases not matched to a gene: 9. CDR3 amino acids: CSASASDRGNTGELFF. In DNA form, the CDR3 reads TGCAGTGCTAGTGCTTCGGACAGGGGGAATACCGGGGAGCTGTTTTTT.

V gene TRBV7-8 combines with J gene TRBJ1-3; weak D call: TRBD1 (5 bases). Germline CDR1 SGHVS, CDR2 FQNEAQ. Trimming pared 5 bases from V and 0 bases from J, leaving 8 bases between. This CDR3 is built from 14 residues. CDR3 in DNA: TGTGCCAGCAGCCACAGGAGCTCTGGAAACACCATATATTTT. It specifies CASSHRSSGNTIYF.

The CDR3 DNA reads as TGTGCCAGCAGCTTAGGGGTGGGCAGCACAGATACGCAGTATTTT. This gives the protein CASSLGVGSTDTQYF. The gene calls are TRBV7-2 and TRBJ2-3, with D unresolved. The ends were cut back, 1 base at V and 0 bases at J, with 8 bases in the middle. The CDR3 spans 15 residues. Germline CDR1 SGHTA, CDR2 FQGNSA.

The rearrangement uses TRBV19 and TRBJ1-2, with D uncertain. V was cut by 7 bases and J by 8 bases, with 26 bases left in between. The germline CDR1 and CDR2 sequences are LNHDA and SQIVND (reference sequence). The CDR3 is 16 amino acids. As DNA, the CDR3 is TGTGCCAGTACCTCAAGGGCCCCGAGTCCAAGTCGCGGCTACACCTTC. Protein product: CASTSRAPSPSRGYTF.

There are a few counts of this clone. The CDR3 DNA reads TGCGCCAGTTCAGGTCCTGGGGCCAACGTCCTGACTTTC. As protein: CASSGPGANVLTF. The rearrangement joins TRBV10-1 to TRBJ2-6; unclear D gene. CDR1 and CDR2 (germline): WNHNN, SYGVQD (reference sequence). This CDR3 comprises 13 residues. The ends were cut back, 9 bases at V and 2 bases at J, with 8 bases in the middle.

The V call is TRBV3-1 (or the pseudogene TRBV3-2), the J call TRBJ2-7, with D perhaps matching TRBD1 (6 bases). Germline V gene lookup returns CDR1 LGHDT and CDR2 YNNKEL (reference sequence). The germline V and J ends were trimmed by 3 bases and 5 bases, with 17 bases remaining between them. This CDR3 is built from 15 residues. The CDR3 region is CASSQMGAGTHEQYF. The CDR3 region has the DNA TGTGCCAGCAGCCAGATGGGGGCCGGGACCCACGAGCAGTACTTC.

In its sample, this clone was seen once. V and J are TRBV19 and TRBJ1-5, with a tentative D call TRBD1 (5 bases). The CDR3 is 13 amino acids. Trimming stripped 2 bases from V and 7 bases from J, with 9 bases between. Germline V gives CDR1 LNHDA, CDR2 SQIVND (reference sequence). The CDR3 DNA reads TGTGCCAGTAGTATAAGCAGGGCCCAGCCCCAGCATTTT. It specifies CASSISRAQPQHF.

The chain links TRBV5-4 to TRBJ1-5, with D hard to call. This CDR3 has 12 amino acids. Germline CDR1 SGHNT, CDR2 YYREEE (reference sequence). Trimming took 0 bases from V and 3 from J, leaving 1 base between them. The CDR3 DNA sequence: TGTGCCAGCAGCTTGGACAATCAGCCCCAGCATTTT. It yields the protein CASSLDNQPQHF.

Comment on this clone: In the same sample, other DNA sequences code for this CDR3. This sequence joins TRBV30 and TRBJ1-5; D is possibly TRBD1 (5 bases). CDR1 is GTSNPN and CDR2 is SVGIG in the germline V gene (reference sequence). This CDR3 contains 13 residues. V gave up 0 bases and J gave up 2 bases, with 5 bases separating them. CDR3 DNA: TGTGCCTGGAGTGTACAGGGCAATCAGCCCCAGCATTTT. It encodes CAWSVQGNQPQHF.

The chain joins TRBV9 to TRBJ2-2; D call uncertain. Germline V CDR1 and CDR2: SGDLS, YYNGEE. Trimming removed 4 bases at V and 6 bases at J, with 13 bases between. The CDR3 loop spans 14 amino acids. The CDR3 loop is CASSSGRNPGELFF. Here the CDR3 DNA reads TGTGCCAGCAGCTCGGGCCGAAACCCCGGGGAGCTGTTTTTT.